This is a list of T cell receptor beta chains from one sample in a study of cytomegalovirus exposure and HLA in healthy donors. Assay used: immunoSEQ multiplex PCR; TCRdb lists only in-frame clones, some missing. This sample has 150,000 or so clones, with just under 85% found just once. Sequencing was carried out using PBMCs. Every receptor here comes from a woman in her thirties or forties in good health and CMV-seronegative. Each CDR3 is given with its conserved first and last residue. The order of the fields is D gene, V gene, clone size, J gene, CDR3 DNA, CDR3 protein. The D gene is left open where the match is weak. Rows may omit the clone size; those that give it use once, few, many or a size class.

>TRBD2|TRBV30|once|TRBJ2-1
TGTGCCTGGAGTTCGACCGGGTTCGGGTTAGCGGGTGTCTACAATGAGCAGTTCTTC
CAWSSTGFGLAGVYNEQFF
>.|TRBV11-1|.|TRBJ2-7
TGTGCCAGCCTGGCCCAAGAATATAACGAGCAGTACTTC
CASLAQEYNEQYF
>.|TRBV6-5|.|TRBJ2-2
TGTGCCAGCAGTTACGGACTGACCGGGGAGCTGTTTTTT
CASSYGLTGELFF
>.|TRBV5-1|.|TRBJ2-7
TGCGCCAGCAGAGCGGGACAGGACTACGAGCAGTACTTC
CASRAGQDYEQYF
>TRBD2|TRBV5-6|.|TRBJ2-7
TGTGCCAGCAGCCCCGGACTAGTCACGAGGAGAAGCTCCTACGAGCAGTACTTC
CASSPGLVTRRSSYEQYF
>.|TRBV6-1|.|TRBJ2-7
TGTGCCAGCGTAGTATACGGTGAATACGAGCAGTACTTC
CASVVYGEYEQYF
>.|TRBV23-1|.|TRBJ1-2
TGCGCCAGCAGTCTTGCGTCGCGGGATGGCTACACCTTC
CASSLASRDGYTF
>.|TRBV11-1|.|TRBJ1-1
TGTGCCAGCAGCCCTAGGACACGAACACCTCTGAACACTGAAGCTTTCTTT
CASSPRTRTPLNTEAFF
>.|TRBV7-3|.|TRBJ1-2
TGTGCCAGCAGCCCCGGCCAGGGTGATTGGGATGGCTACACCTTC
CASSPGQGDWDGYTF
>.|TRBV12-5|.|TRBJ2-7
TGTGCTAGTGGTTTGGTACGCGTAGCGGATGGCTACGAGCAGTACTTC
CASGLVRVADGYEQYF
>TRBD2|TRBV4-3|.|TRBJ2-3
TGCGCCAGCAGTCCACTAGCGGGAGGTCCTCTTAGCACAGATACGCAGTATTTT
CASSPLAGGPLSTDTQYF
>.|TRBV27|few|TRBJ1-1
TGTGCCAGCAGAAAAAACAGAGACACTGAAGCTTTCTTT
CASRKNRDTEAFF
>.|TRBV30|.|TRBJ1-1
TGTGCCTGGAGTGTAGGCCCAGGGAAGGGCACTGAAGCTTTCTTT
CAWSVGPGKGTEAFF
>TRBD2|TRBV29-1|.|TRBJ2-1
TGCAGCGTTGGCTCACCGGCGGGAGTTGTGCAGTTCTTC
CSVGSPAGVVQFF
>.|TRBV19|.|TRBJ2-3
TGTGCCAGTAGTATAATGGCAGCGGCCCCCGATACGCAGTATTTT
CASSIMAAAPDTQYF
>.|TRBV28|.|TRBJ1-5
TGTGCCAGCAGAGACAGATATAGCAATCAGCCCCAGCATTTT
CASRDRYSNQPQHF
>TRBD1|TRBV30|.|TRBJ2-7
TGTGCCTGGAGTCTGACAGGGGGCACCTACGAGCAGTACTTC
CAWSLTGGTYEQYF
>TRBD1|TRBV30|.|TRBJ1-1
TGTGCCTGGAGGAACAGGGGGGCGAACACTGAAGCTTTCTTT
CAWRNRGANTEAFF
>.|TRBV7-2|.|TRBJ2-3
TGTGCCAGCAGCTTAGTTGGCCAGATAATCACAGATACGCAGTATTTT
CASSLVGQIITDTQYF
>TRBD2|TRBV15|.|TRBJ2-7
TGTGCCACGTCGGGGGGAGAGCGGCAGCAGTACTTC
CATSGGERQQYF
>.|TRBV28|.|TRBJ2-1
TGTGCCGGCCTCTACAATGAGCAGTTCTTC
CAGLYNEQFF
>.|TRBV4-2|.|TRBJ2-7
TGTGCCAGCAGCCAAGACGGGCAGGGCTACGAGCAGTACTTC
CASSQDGQGYEQYF